The rows below give T cell receptor beta chains drawn from one sample of a study of cytomegalovirus exposure and HLA in healthy donors. Assay used: immunoSEQ multiplex PCR; TCRdb lists only in-frame clones, some missing. The sample has around 140,000 clones; around 75% are singletons. The sample comprised PBMCs. The receptors derive from a woman aged 18-29 years in good health and CMV-seronegative. The CDR3 runs from the conserved cysteine through the conserved F or W. Fields, in order: V gene, clone size, J gene, D gene, CDR3 length, CDR3 DNA, CDR3 protein. A D gene is named only where the DNA matches it firmly. The size field is filled for only some rows; it gives once, few, many or a size class.

TRBV4-3	once	TRBJ1-1	NA	13	TGCGCCAGCAGCCAAGAATCACAGGGCAAAGCTTTCTTT	CASSQESQGKAFF
TRBV15	NA	TRBJ2-2	NA	16	TGTGCCACCAGCAGAGATGCAACGGGGAACACCGGGGAGCTGTTTTTT	CATSRDATGNTGELFF
TRBV28	NA	TRBJ2-7	TRBD2	12	TGTGCCTGCGGGGGGCCGACCTACGAGCAGTACTTC	CACGGPTYEQYF
TRBV11-2	NA	TRBJ2-1	NA	14	TGTGCCAGCAGCTTATTGTGGGGGCAGAATGAGCAGTTCTTC	CASSLLWGQNEQFF
TRBV5-1	once	TRBJ1-1	TRBD1	17	TGCGCCAGCAGCTCCGGGACAGGGCTGGGCTGGAACACTGAAGCTTTCTTT	CASSSGTGLGWNTEAFF
TRBV2	NA	TRBJ1-2	NA	17	TGTGCCAGCAGTTCGTCGGGTCGGGGGGGCCGAAACTATGGCTACACCTTC	CASSSSGRGGRNYGYTF
TRBV11-2	NA	TRBJ1-3	NA	15	TGTGCCAGCAGCTTCGACACAAACTCTGGAAACACCATATATTTT	CASSFDTNSGNTIYF
TRBV4-3	once	TRBJ2-3	TRBD2	17	TGCGCCAGCAGCCAGGGGCTAACAGCGGGGGGGCCTAATACGCAGTATTTT	CASSQGLTAGGPNTQYF
TRBV6-6	NA	TRBJ2-5	TRBD1	15	TGTGCCAGCAGATTGGGACAGGGGGCCCAAGAGACCCAGTACTTC	CASRLGQGAQETQYF
TRBV29-1	NA	TRBJ1-2	NA	11	TGCAGCGTTGAACGTAACTATGGCTACACCTTC	CSVERNYGYTF
TRBV2	NA	TRBJ2-1	TRBD1	14	TGTGCCAGCAGTAGTAGGGGGCCAAACAATGAGCAGTTCTTC	CASSSRGPNNEQFF
TRBV5-4	NA	TRBJ2-4	NA	15	TGTGCCAGCAGCTTGGTCCGGGAAAACAAAAACAGTCAGTACTTC	CASSLVRENKNSQYF
TRBV6-5	NA	TRBJ2-7	NA	15	TGTGCCAGCAGATTCTCGACAGGTTCCTCCTACGAGCAGTACTTC	CASRFSTGSSYEQYF
TRBV18	NA	TRBJ2-1	NA	12	TGTGCCAGCTCACCACGACAGGATGAGCAGTTCTTC	CASSPRQDEQFF
TRBV28	NA	TRBJ1-2	NA	14	TGTGCCAGCAGTTTATCGGCAGGAACCTATGGCTACACCTTC	CASSLSAGTYGYTF
TRBV18	NA	TRBJ1-5	NA	14	TGTGCCAGCTCACCACGTGGGCAGTATCAGCCCCAGCATTTT	CASSPRGQYQPQHF
TRBV15	NA	TRBJ1-1	NA	14	TGTGCCACCAGCACAGGTAGGGGGAACACTGAAGCTTTCTTT	CATSTGRGNTEAFF
TRBV19	NA	TRBJ1-5	TRBD1	16	TGTGCCAGTAGTACCCCGGGACAGGGCGGGAATCAGCCCCAGCATTTT	CASSTPGQGGNQPQHF
TRBV28	NA	TRBJ1-4	TRBD1	16	TGTGCCAGCAGTTACGCGGGGACAGGGCGCAATGAAAAACTGTTTTTT	CASSYAGTGRNEKLFF
TRBV19	NA	TRBJ2-5	NA	13	TGTGCCAGTAGTATCACAGGGAGAGAGACCCAGTACTTC	CASSITGRETQYF
TRBV4-1	NA	TRBJ2-7	TRBD1	13	TGCGCCAGCAGCGTACAGGGGGACTACGAGCAGTACTTC	CASSVQGDYEQYF
TRBV7-3	NA	TRBJ2-1	TRBD1	15	TGTGCCAGCAGCAACCCGGGACAGTACTACAATGAGCAGTTCTTC	CASSNPGQYYNEQFF
TRBV6-5	NA	TRBJ2-5	NA	14	TGTGCCAGCAGTTACTCAGGAGACCAAGAGACCCAGTACTTC	CASSYSGDQETQYF
TRBV7-2	few	TRBJ1-2	NA	16	TGTGCCAGCAGCTCTAGCGGAGCCGGGACATCTCCCAGTCGCACCTTC	CASSSSGAGTSPSRTF
TRBV4-3	few	TRBJ2-7	TRBD1	18	TGCGCCAGCAGCCAAGATCCTTGGGGGACAGGGACTACGGGCGAGCAGTACTTC	CASSQDPWGTGTTGEQYF
TRBV5-1	NA	TRBJ2-5	TRBD1	13	TGCGCCAGCAGCAAAACAGGGGGCGAGACCCAGTACTTC	CASSKTGGETQYF
TRBV5-1	few	TRBJ1-1	TRBD1	16	TGCGCCAGCAGCTTGGTAGGCAGGGGGCGGAACACTGAAGCTTTCTTT	CASSLVGRGRNTEAFF
TRBV7-3	NA	TRBJ2-4	TRBD2	15	TGTGCCAGCAGCTCGACTAGCGGGGGGGGAAACATTCAGTACTTC	CASSSTSGGGNIQYF
TRBV7-2	NA	TRBJ2-7	TRBD2	17	TGTGCCAGCAGCTTAGGCCCTCTAGCGGGGGATCCCTACGAGCAGTACTTC	CASSLGPLAGDPYEQYF
TRBV5-1	NA	TRBJ2-3	TRBD2	17	TGCGCCAGCAGTACCGGACTAGCGGGAGTGGGGAGAGATACGCAGTATTTT	CASSTGLAGVGRDTQYF
TRBV11-2	NA	TRBJ2-3	TRBD2	15	TGTGCCAGCAGCCGTGGGACTAGCCGCACAGATACGCAGTATTTT	CASSRGTSRTDTQYF
TRBV4-1	NA	TRBJ2-2	TRBD2	16	TGCGCCAGCAGCCAAGGACTAGCGGGTACCACCGGGGAGCTGTTTTTT	CASSQGLAGTTGELFF
TRBV6-5	few	TRBJ2-1	TRBD2	15	TGTGCCAGCAGTCCAGGGACTAGCGGCTACAATGAGCAGTTCTTC	CASSPGTSGYNEQFF
TRBV29-1	NA	TRBJ2-1	TRBD2	12	TGCAGCGTTAAGCGGGGGGGCCGTGAGCAGTTCTTC	CSVKRGGREQFF
TRBV4-2	NA	TRBJ1-1	TRBD1	16	TGTGCCAGCAGCCAAGTGGCCGGGACAGGGGACCCCAAAGCTTTCTTT	CASSQVAGTGDPKAFF
TRBV6-4	once	TRBJ1-1	NA	13	TGTGCCAGCAGTGACTCGGGGCAAAGCGAAGCTTTCTTT	CASSDSGQSEAFF
TRBV5-4	NA	TRBJ1-2	NA	14	TGTGCCAGCACCCCTGCAGGGAGGCCCTATGGCTACACCTTC	CASTPAGRPYGYTF
TRBV9	NA	TRBJ1-5	NA	15	TGTGCCAGCAGCGTAAGCACCCTGCCGGGTCAGCCCCAGCATTTT	CASSVSTLPGQPQHF
TRBV30	NA	TRBJ1-1	TRBD1	12	TGTGCCCACGACAGGGTGAGCACTGAAGCTTTCTTT	CAHDRVSTEAFF
TRBV6-5	NA	TRBJ1-4	TRBD1	15	TGTGCCAGCAGTCTACAGGGGGCCACTAATGAAAAACTGTTTTTT	CASSLQGATNEKLFF
TRBV10-1	once	TRBJ1-1	NA	15	TGCGCCAGCAGCTCTACCGGGACAAAGAACACTGAAGCTTTCTTT	CASSSTGTKNTEAFF
TRBV25-1	NA	TRBJ1-1	TRBD1	16	TGTGCCAGCAGTGAATACCGTGCTCAGGACAGGGGTGAAGCTTTCTTT	CASSEYRAQDRGEAFF
TRBV4-1	NA	TRBJ2-5	TRBD2	16	TGCGCCAGCAGCCAAGGTGGGACTAGCGGGCAAGAGACCCAGTACTTC	CASSQGGTSGQETQYF